Each of the 30 T cell receptor beta chains below was sequenced from the same sample in a study of T cells after somatic rescue of genetic block. Repertoires were generated with immunoSEQ multiplex PCR, while TCRdb's copy carries only in-frame clones and drops some. The top ten hold roughly 1.7% of the sample, which has approximately 100,000 clones, about 87% seen once. The specimen sequenced was peripheral blood mononuclear cells (PBMCs). These receptor sequences come from a woman aged 18-29 years.

This chain links TRBV7-9 with TRBJ1-4, with D perhaps TRBD1 (5 bases). CDR1 and CDR2 from the germline V gene are SEHNR and FQNEAQ (reference sequence). V was cut by 5 bases and J by 5 bases, with 15 bases left in between. The CDR3 is 15 residues long. The CDR3 bases are TGTGCCAGCAGCCGCCTGAGAGCAGGGAATGAAAAACTGTTTTTT. It yields the protein CASSRLRAGNEKLFF.

The chain carries TRBV27 and TRBJ1-5, with D uncertain. V dropped 5 bases and J dropped 0 bases, with 8 bases sitting between them. Germline values: CDR1 MNHEY, CDR2 SMNVEV (reference sequence). This CDR3 is built from 14 residues. The CDR3 nucleotides are TGTGCCAGCAGTGTTCATTATAGCAATCAGCCCCAGCATTTT. Translated, it gives CASSVHYSNQPQHF.

This clone was observed once. The genes are TRBV9 and TRBJ2-5, with 7 positions matching TRBD1. The CDR3 covers 16 residues. The junction had 13 bases not matched to a gene; V was cut back by 1 base and J by 7 bases. CDR1 is SGDLS, CDR2 YYNGEE, per germline. The CDR3 DNA reads TGTGCCAGCAGCGTATCCCGGGACAGTATCATTTCGACCCAGTACTTC. Protein: CASSVSRDSIISTQYF.

This clone was seen just once. The chain is built from TRBV10-3 and TRBJ2-5, with 7 bases matching TRBD1. J was trimmed by 4 bases and V by 4 bases; bases with no gene match: 9. From germline, CDR1 is ENHRY and CDR2 SYGVKD. The length of the CDR3 is 15 residues. The CDR3: CAISGNRGSGETQYF. DNA for the CDR3: TGTGCCATCAGTGGAAACAGGGGATCTGGAGAGACCCAGTACTTC.

The V gene is TRBV19, the J gene TRBJ2-1; perhaps TRBD2 as D (5 bases). CDR3 size: 15 residues. Trimming took off 3 bases at V and 2 bases at J, with 11 bases between the two ends. Germline V lookup: CDR1 LNHDA, CDR2 SQIVND (reference sequence). The CDR3 is CASSMWEIPYNEQFF. The CDR3 bases are TGTGCCAGTAGTATGTGGGAGATCCCCTACAATGAGCAGTTCTTC.

CDR3 sequence reads: CASSPRVGVRTDTQYF. As DNA, the CDR3 is TGTGCCAGCAGCCCCAGGGTGGGGGTGAGGACAGATACGCAGTATTTT. J is TRBJ2-3 and V is TRBV7-9; D may match TRBD1 or TRBD2 (5 bases each). The V and J ends lost 5 bases and 3 bases respectively, with 18 bases between them. CDR3 length equals 16 residues. Germline V CDR1 and CDR2: SEHNR, FQNEAQ (reference sequence).

The rearrangement joins TRBV18 to TRBJ1-1; no definite D call. The CDR3 has 12 amino acids. Germline V CDR1 and CDR2: KGHSH, LQKENI. The V and J ends lost 0 bases and 5 bases respectively, with 4 bases between them. Here the CDR3 reads CASSPPRTEAFF. The DNA for the CDR3 is TGTGCCAGCTCACCACCGCGTACTGAAGCTTTCTTT.

The rearrangement uses TRBV5-4 and TRBJ1-3; D might be TRBD1 (5 bases). This CDR3 spans 14 amino acids. Germline V lookup: CDR1 SGHNT, CDR2 YYREEE (reference sequence). V was cut by 4 bases and J by 4 bases, with 12 bases left in between. CDR3 DNA: TGTGCCAGCAGCCTCCCAGGGTTGGGAAACACCATATATTTT. Its protein product is CASSLPGLGNTIYF.

This chain uses TRBV27 with TRBJ1-6, with D tentatively TRBD1 (5 bases). Germline V gene lookup returns CDR1 MNHEY and CDR2 SMNVEV (reference sequence). This CDR3 spans 16 amino acids. The ends were cut back, 2 bases at V and 4 bases at J, with 12 bases in the middle. CDR3 protein: CASSLGAGLYNSPLHF. The CDR3 DNA follows: TGTGCCAGCAGTTTAGGGGCAGGGCTATATAATTCACCCCTCCACTTT.

The CDR3 region has the DNA TGTGCCAGCAGCCTATTAGGGATGAGGAATGAGCAGTTCTTC. Protein sequence: CASSLLGMRNEQFF. The J gene is TRBJ2-1, the V gene TRBV28; D is unresolved. V lost 6 bases and J 7 bases, leaving 16 bases between the germline ends. Germline V CDR1 and CDR2: MDHEN, SYDVKM. The CDR3 loop spans 14 amino acids.

Only a few counts were recorded for this clone. J is TRBJ2-3 and V is TRBV4-1; weak D call: TRBD2 (5 bases). V was shortened by 0 bases and J by 3 bases, with 16 bases between the two germline ends. CDR1 and CDR2 (germline): MGHRA, YSYEKL. The CDR3 is 17 amino acids. CDR3 sequence (DNA): TGCGCCAGCAGCCAAGATCGGAGAACGGGATGGACAGATACGCAGTATTTT. Its translation is CASSQDRRTGWTDTQYF.

This chain joins TRBV7-9 and TRBJ2-5; TRBD1 or TRBD2 may be the D gene (5 bases each). The CDR3 spans 15 residues. Germline lookup yields CDR1 SEHNR and CDR2 FQNEAQ (reference sequence). V lost 1 base and J 5 bases, leaving 14 bases between the germline ends. CDR3 sequence (DNA): TGTGCCAGCAGCTTAGTACGGGTCTGGGGGGAGACCCAGTACTTC. Amino acid sequence: CASSLVRVWGETQYF.

This chain uses TRBV9 with TRBJ2-3, with D possibly called TRBD1 or TRBD2 (6 bases each). The CDR3 loop spans 17 amino acids. V was clipped by 0 bases and J by 5 bases, with 19 bases between them. Germline values: CDR1 SGDLS, CDR2 YYNGEE. CDR3 sequence: CASSVGPSPEGGDTQYF. CDR3 DNA: TGTGCCAGCAGCGTAGGTCCTAGCCCGGAGGGGGGAGATACGCAGTATTTT. The whole variable domain, filled in from reference TRBV9 and TRBJ2-3, reads DSGVTQTPKHLITATGQRVTLRCSPRSGDLSVYWYQQSLDQGLQFLIQYYNGEERAKGNILERFSAQQFPDLHSELNLSSLELGDSALYFCASSVGPSPEGGDTQYFGPGTRLTVL.

The J gene is TRBJ1-1, the V gene TRBV5-6; no definite D call. The CDR3 runs to 15 residues. Looked up from germline, CDR1 is SGHDT and CDR2 is YYEEEE. The ends were cut back, 3 bases at V and 4 bases at J, with 16 bases in the middle. The CDR3 is CASSSRRAISTEAFF. The CDR3 nucleotides are TGTGCCAGCAGCTCCCGGCGGGCAATAAGCACTGAAGCTTTCTTT.

The DNA for the CDR3 is TGTGCCTGGAGTGTATCTGGGAAGAATGAAAAACTGTTTTTT. Translating it yields CAWSVSGKNEKLFF. This rearrangement joins TRBV30 to TRBJ1-4; no definite D call. The CDR3 covers 14 residues. The V end was cut by 0 bases, the J end by 5 bases, with 10 bases between. CDR1 and CDR2 (germline): GTSNPN, SVGIG (reference sequence).

The chain employs TRBV6-5 and TRBJ2-7; tentatively, D is TRBD1 (5 bases). The germline V gene has CDR1 MNHEY and CDR2 SVGAGI. V was pared by 0 bases and J by 0 bases, with 6 bases between. The CDR3 totals 14 residues. CDR3 protein: CASSYSDNSYEQYF. CDR3 nucleotide sequence: TGTGCCAGCAGTTACTCGGACAACTCCTACGAGCAGTACTTC.

The chain combines TRBV4-1 with TRBJ2-5; either TRBD1 or TRBD2 may supply D (5 bases each). The DNA end is a closer match to TRBJ2-7, so the J assignment may be wrong. CDR3 length: 16 amino acids. Germline lookup yields CDR1 MGHRA and CDR2 YSYEKL. The CDR3 loop reads CASSPEPGQGVHEQYF. Written as DNA, the CDR3 is TGCGCCAGCAGCCCCGAACCCGGCCAGGGAGTCCACGAGCAGTACTTC.

The CDR3 loop is CASSWSGEAFF. The DNA for the CDR3 is TGTGCCAGCAGTTGGAGTGGTGAAGCTTTCTTT. The gene calls are TRBV28 and TRBJ1-1; the D is unclear. Germline CDR1 is MDHEN and CDR2 is SYDVKM. The CDR3 length is 11 residues. V lost 4 bases and J 7 bases, leaving 7 bases between the germline ends.

V and J are TRBV4-1 and TRBJ2-7; D uncertain. This CDR3 has 12 amino acids. Per germline, CDR1 MGHRA and CDR2 YSYEKL. V dropped 1 base and J dropped 3 bases, with 4 bases sitting between them. Here the CDR3 reads CASSQAGYEQYF. The CDR3 DNA is TGCGCCAGCAGCCAAGCCGGCTACGAGCAGTACTTC.

The J gene is TRBJ2-1, the V gene TRBV6-4; D may be TRBD1 or TRBD2 (6 bases each). Trimming left V 8 bases short and J 4 bases short, with 18 bases between. The CDR3 is 15 residues long. Germline-derived CDR1 and CDR2 are MRHNA and SNTAGT. The CDR3 reads CASGETGSGYNEQFF. CDR3 nucleotide sequence: TGTGCCAGCGGAGAGACAGGTAGCGGTTACAATGAGCAGTTCTTC.

The rearrangement uses TRBV30 and TRBJ2-5; the match to TRBD2 covers 12 bases. The CDR3 sequence is 15 residues long. The germline V gene has CDR1 GTSNPN and CDR2 SVGIG (reference sequence). V lost 4 bases, J lost 5 bases, and 8 bases stayed unmatched. Here the CDR3 reads CAWTLNGLAGETQYF. The DNA for the CDR3 is TGTGCCTGGACCCTAAATGGACTAGCGGGGGAGACCCAGTACTTC.

CDR3 DNA: TGTGCCTGGAGTGAAAGCGACAGGGTAGCTTTCTTT. Amino acid sequence: CAWSESDRVAFF. The rearrangement links TRBV30 to TRBJ1-1; TRBD1 matches 7 bases. The CDR3 has 12 residues. V shed 1 base, J shed 10 bases, and the junction held 6 bases outside the gene matches. Germline V gives CDR1 GTSNPN, CDR2 SVGIG (reference sequence).

The chain is built from TRBV6-5 and TRBJ1-1; tentatively, D is TRBD1 (5 bases). Trimming cost V 5 bases and J 1 base, with 14 bases left between them. Germline V CDR1 and CDR2: MNHEY, SVGAGI. The CDR3 loop spans 15 amino acids. The CDR3 DNA reads as TGTGCCAGCAGTACCGGGTATAGGGGGAACACTGAAGCTTTCTTT. It translates to CASSTGYRGNTEAFF.

This clone appeared a single time. V gene TRBV6-5 combines with J gene TRBJ2-7; the match to TRBD1 covers 11 bases. This CDR3 comprises 14 residues. Germline V lookup: CDR1 MNHEY, CDR2 SVGAGI. The V segment lost 6 bases and the J segment 4 bases; nucleotides outside the gene matches: 5. The CDR3 coding sequence is TGTGCCAGCAGCGTCCGGGACAGGGGGTACGAGCAGTACTTC. Amino acids: CASSVRDRGYEQYF.

This rearrangement joins TRBV5-6 to TRBJ1-1, with a possible D match to TRBD1 (5 bases). V lost 0 bases to trimming and J lost 14 bases, with 17 bases between them. This CDR3 contains 13 residues. Germline lookup yields CDR1 SGHDT and CDR2 YYEEEE. The CDR3 sequence: CASSLAYRDQAFF. The CDR3 DNA follows: TGTGCCAGCAGCTTGGCGTACCGGGACCAGGCGTTCTTT. The full variable domain, rest sourced from reference TRBV5-6 and TRBJ1-1, is DAGVTQSPTHLIKTRGQQVTLRCSPKSGHDTVSWYQQALGQGPQFIFQYYEEEERQRGNFPDRFSGHQFPNYSSELNVNALLLGDSALYLCASSLAYRDQAFFGQGTRLTVV.

The gene calls are TRBV5-1 and TRBJ2-1, with TRBD2 matching over 9 bases. V shed 4 bases and J 6 bases; nucleotides not matched to a gene: 11. CDR3 length: 16 residues. The germline CDR1 and CDR2 sequences are SGHRS and YFSETQ. The CDR3 sequence: CASSLVVRTSVNEQFF. The CDR3 nucleotides read TGCGCCAGCAGCCTGGTGGTCAGGACTAGCGTCAATGAGCAGTTCTTC.

In the case of this clone: No conserved phenylalanine or tryptophan is present at the end of the CDR3, so a read error is the likely explanation. No DNA is shown, since the ends of the CDR3 on it are uncertain; the CDR3 is the one TCRdb lists. The gene calls are TRBV12-5 and TRBJ1-1. The V gene's germline CDR1 is LGHNT and CDR2 FRNRAP. The CDR3 extends over 15 residues, inclusive of both ends. CDR3 sequence reads: CASGLGPGAEFGFLI.

The DNA of the CDR3 is TGTGCCAGCAGCGTTGGGGCTAGCGGGCTGGCTTTCTACGAGCAGTACTTC. Residues: CASSVGASGLAFYEQYF. J is TRBJ2-7 and V is TRBV9; 8 positions agree with TRBD2. V lost 2 bases and J lost 3; bases outside the gene matches: 13. Looked up from germline, CDR1 is SGDLS and CDR2 is YYNGEE. The CDR3 spans 17 residues.

The CDR3 sequence: CASSLNRDSTEAFF. For the CDR3, the DNA is TGTGCCAGCTCACTGAACCGGGACAGCACTGAAGCTTTCTTT. V gene TRBV18 combines with J gene TRBJ1-1; TRBD1 agrees at 7 bases. With 4 bases clipped from V and 4 bases from J, the junction kept 6 bases outside the gene matches. The CDR3 has 14 residues. CDR1 and CDR2 from the germline V gene are KGHSH and LQKENI.

The V and J genes are TRBV27 and TRBJ1-2, with D perhaps matching TRBD1 (5 bases). CDR1 is MNHEY and CDR2 is SMNVEV in the germline V gene (reference sequence). V lost 7 bases to trimming and J lost 7 bases, with 16 bases between them. This CDR3 has 13 amino acids. The CDR3 reads CASKPRSRAGYTF. The CDR3 nucleotides read TGTGCCAGCAAACCCCGGAGCAGGGCTGGCTACACCTTC.